The source of this T cell receptor (beta chain) is a study of shared clonotypes between healthy human individuals. Overall study context: Samples came from a couple of female and three male donors aged 18 to 49. Study findings and constraints: It was expected that sequencing depth would affect clonotype sharing among donors.

This clone was counted only a few times. The antigen is undetermined. Each subset's genomic DNA was shared equally among a number of immunoSEQ plates. Assay: immunoSEQ multiplex PCR; the TCRdb copy retains only in-frame clones and omits some. The sample includes fewer than 550,000 clones, nearly 80% of them seen just once. The clonotype was recovered from a woman aged 35 to 49 in good health. Some clones in this sample may be carry-over from other donors' samples. Sequenced sample: PBMCs.

The CDR3 protein is CASSMRGNTEAFF. As DNA, the CDR3 is TGTGCCAGTAGTATGAGGGGGAACACTGAAGCTTTCTTT. The rearrangement joins TRBV19 to TRBJ1-1; weak D call: TRBD1 (5 bases). The CDR3 is 13 amino acids. Germline CDR1 and CDR2: LNHDA and SQIVND (reference sequence). Trimming removed 3 bases from V and 1 base from J, with 6 bases in between.